Presented here are 13 T cell receptor beta chains from one specimen sequenced in a study of T-cell reconstitution after alpha-beta-depleted transplantation in children. Preparing the TCRbeta library involved the use of unique molecular identifiers. TCRdb recomputed calls from the PCR reads with MiXCR, one row per CDR3 protein. The profile shows 350,000 to 450,000 distinct CDR3 sequences, around 21% of them singletons. The source material was PBMCs from the stem cell graft donor, sampled from the stem cell graft. These receptors were obtained from a human donor who donated a stem cell graft to a child with acute myeloid leukemia.

This clonotype was seen only a few times. The chain employs TRBV6-1 and TRBJ1-5, with no clear D. CDR1 MNHNS and CDR2 SASEGT come from the germline V gene. The CDR3 runs 12 residues. Trimming shortened V by 7 bases and J by 9 bases, and 13 bases separated the two germline ends. As DNA, the CDR3 is TGTGCCAGCACCCGTGGGGTGGGGCCCCAGCATTTT. Translating gives CASTRGVGPQHF.

The table lists this clonotype with many counts. V gene TRBV20-1 combines with J gene TRBJ2-4; 12 nucleotides agree with TRBD2. Germline V gene sequence: CDR1 DFQATT, CDR2 SNEGSKA (reference sequence). CDR3 length: 15 residues. Losses at the gene ends were 5 bases for V and 3 bases for J; bases not matched to a gene: 5. The chain's CDR3 is CSALGLAGYKNIQYF. Written as DNA, the CDR3 is TGCAGTGCTCTCGGACTAGCGGGATACAAAAACATTCAGTACTTC.

This clonotype was detected only a few times. The gene calls are TRBV6-2 or TRBV6-3 and TRBJ2-1, with TRBD2 matching over 7 bases. Per germline, CDR1 MNHEY and CDR2 SVGEGT. This CDR3 comprises 15 residues. V lost 2 bases and J lost 2; bases outside the gene matches: 3. The CDR3 reads CASSYQAGPYNEQFF. The DNA of the CDR3 is TGTGCCAGCAGTTACCAAGCGGGACCCTACAATGAGCAGTTCTTC.

This clonotype was observed many times. V gene TRBV29-1 combines with J gene TRBJ2-7, with 7 bases identical to TRBD2. This CDR3 has 14 residues. The V segment lost 3 bases and the J segment 2 bases; nucleotides outside the gene matches: 7. In germline, CDR1 is SQVTM, CDR2 ANQGSEA. CDR3 residues: CSVETTGGPYEQYF. The CDR3 nucleotides are TGCAGCGTTGAGACAACGGGAGGCCCCTACGAGCAGTACTTC.

CDR3 amino acids: CASSFFSGTEGKLFF. CDR3 coding DNA: TGTGCCAGCAGTTTTTTCAGTGGGACAGAAGGAAAACTGTTTTTT. This chain links TRBV12-3 or TRBV12-4 with TRBJ1-4; 7 bases align to TRBD1. Trimming at V came to 3 bases and at J to 10 bases, leaving 11 bases not matched to a gene. There are 15 residues in the CDR3.

The genes are TRBV5-1 and TRBJ2-3; 7 positions match TRBD2. Germline values: CDR1 SGHRS, CDR2 YFSETQ. The CDR3 is 16 residues long. V shed 0 bases, J shed 4 bases, and the junction held 8 bases outside the gene matches. CDR3 in amino acids: CASSLDGRERSDTQYF. As DNA, the CDR3 is TGCGCCAGCAGCTTGGATGGGCGGGAGAGATCAGATACGCAGTATTTT.

In its sample, this clonotype was seen many times. The chain links TRBV24-1 to TRBJ2-3; D gene unclear. With 4 bases removed from V and 0 bases from J, the gap between germline ends came to 1 base. Germline V gene sequence: CDR1 KGHDR, CDR2 SFDVKD. CDR3 size: 12 residues. The CDR3, as DNA: TGTGCCACCAGTGAGAGCACAGATACGCAGTATTTT. Translated: CATSESTDTQYF.

This sequence joins TRBV27 and TRBJ2-7; D is possibly TRBD2 (7 bases). The germline gives CDR1 MNHEY, CDR2 SMNVEV (reference sequence). The CDR3 runs to 15 residues. V was clipped by 2 bases and J by 3 bases, with 14 bases between them. The CDR3 region is CASSLTGGSVYEQYF. In nucleotides, the CDR3 is TGTGCCAGCAGTTTAACGGGGGGCAGCGTCTACGAGCAGTACTTC.

Remarks on this clonotype: The germline gene is not matched at one end of the junction; a read error may be the cause. J is TRBJ2-1 and V is TRBV7-9; 13 bases line up with TRBD2. The CDR3 is 16 residues long. Germline CDR1 and CDR2: SEHNR and FQNEAQ (reference sequence). CDR3 in DNA: TGTACCAGCAGCTCACCGGGACTAGCGGGAAGTAATGAGCAGTTCTTC. Its translation: CTSSSPGLAGSNEQFF.

The rearrangement uses TRBV27 and TRBJ2-1; the D gene could be TRBD1 or TRBD2 (5 bases each). CDR1 is MNHEY, CDR2 SMNVEV, per germline (reference sequence). Trimming took 1 base from V and 5 from J, leaving 12 bases between them. The CDR3 consists of 15 residues. The CDR3 nucleotides are TGTGCCAGCAGTTTATGGGGGAGAACCGACAATGAGCAGTTCTTC. Its protein product is CASSLWGRTDNEQFF.

This clonotype has ten or more counts. The chain links TRBV6-5 to TRBJ2-2; 7 nucleotides line up with TRBD2. V was pared by 2 bases and J by 7 bases, with 7 bases of the junction left unmatched. Germline assignment: CDR1 MNHEY and CDR2 SVGAGI. This CDR3 is built from 15 residues. CDR3 sequence: CASSYSAGGDGELFF. CDR3 nucleotides: TGTGCCAGCAGTTACAGTGCTGGGGGGGACGGGGAGCTGTTTTTT.

The chain has TRBV27 and TRBJ2-1, with a tentative D call TRBD1 (6 bases). The germline CDR1 and CDR2 sequences are MNHEY and SMNVEV (reference sequence). There are 11 residues in the CDR3. V was trimmed by 5 bases and J by 9 bases, leaving 8 bases between them. The CDR3 region has the DNA TGTGCCAGCAGTACAGGGTTTGAGCAGTTCTTC. Translation gives CASSTGFEQFF.

The rearrangement joins TRBV20-1 to TRBJ2-1, with TRBD2 identical over 11 bases. The germline V gene has CDR1 DFQATT and CDR2 SNEGSKA (reference sequence). The CDR3 extends over 15 amino acids. V lost 5 bases and J lost 6; bases outside the gene matches: 9. The CDR3 sequence is CSADGLAGDLNEQFF. The CDR3 coding sequence is TGCAGTGCTGATGGACTAGCGGGTGACCTCAATGAGCAGTTCTTC.